The rows below give T cell receptor beta chains drawn from one sample of a study of blood T cell repertoires in COVID-19. Sequencing was performed with immunoSEQ multiplex PCR; in TCRdb, only in-frame clones are kept and a portion is missing. The sample contains about 26,000 clones, approximately 82% of which appear only once. Source material: peripheral blood. The receptors shown here come from a human donor in a cohort sampled during active COVID-19. Both conserved end residues are part of each CDR3. The D gene is left open where the match is weak. Clone size appears in some rows only: once, few, many, or a class for an expanded clone.

once,TRBV15,TRBJ2-5,TRBD2,TGTGCCACCAGCAGAGATAGGGGCGGGGGGCTGACGACCCAGTACTTC,CATSRDRGGGLTTQYF
NA,TRBV29-1,TRBJ2-7,TRBD1,TGCAGCGTATGCCACAGGGGATCCTACGAGCAGTACTTC,CSVCHRGSYEQYF
NA,TRBV6-5,TRBJ1-1,NA,TGTGCCAGCGGATATGGGGCCACTGAAGCTTTCTTT,CASGYGATEAFF
NA,TRBV30,TRBJ1-5,TRBD1,TGTGCCTGGAGTCAGGGGGAGGGCAATCAGCCCCAGCATTTT,CAWSQGEGNQPQHF
NA,TRBV29-1,TRBJ2-7,NA,TGCAGCGTTTGTCCGTCGGGGAGCTCCTACGAGCAGTACTTC,CSVCPSGSSYEQYF
NA,TRBV6-5,TRBJ1-5,TRBD1,TGTGCCAGCAGTCTACACAGGGGTAGCAATCAGCCCCAGCATTTT,CASSLHRGSNQPQHF
NA,TRBV12-3/TRBV12-4,TRBJ1-2,TRBD1,TGTGCCAGCAGTGCGGGACAGGAGGTTGGCTACACCTTC,CASSAGQEVGYTF
NA,TRBV6-6,TRBJ1-6,NA,TGTGCCAGCATTATGAATTCACCCCTCCACTTT,CASIMNSPLHF
once,TRBV7-2,TRBJ2-7,TRBD2,TGTGCCAGCAGCTTGGGGCCTAGCGGGGTCTACGAGCAGTACTTC,CASSLGPSGVYEQYF
NA,TRBV7-9,TRBJ2-2,TRBD1,TGTGCCAGCAGGATAGGACAGGACGCGAACACCGGGGAGCTGTTTTTT,CASRIGQDANTGELFF
NA,TRBV6-2/TRBV6-3,TRBJ2-7,TRBD1,TGTGCCAGCAGTCACCCAGTCCCCCAGAACAGGGGGCAGGTAGACGAGCAGTACTTC,CASSHPVPQNRGQVDEQYF
few,TRBV2,TRBJ1-6,NA,TGTGCCGACAGTCAGACAGGCTCAAATTCACCCCTCCACTTT,CADSQTGSNSPLHF
few,TRBV27,TRBJ2-5,NA,TGTGCCAGCAGTTTGCGGAGCTCACAAGAGACCCAGTACTTC,CASSLRSSQETQYF
NA,TRBV28,TRBJ2-7,TRBD2,TGTGCCAGCAGTTTAGAACTAGCGGGAAAAGAGCAGTACTTC,CASSLELAGKEQYF
NA,TRBV7-2,TRBJ2-5,TRBD2,TGTGCCAGCAGCTCCCGTAGCGGGGGTATAAAAGAGACCCAGTACTTC,CASSSRSGGIKETQYF
NA,TRBV6-6,TRBJ1-5,TRBD1,TGTGCCAGCAGTCAACGGGACAGTCGAAATCAGCCCCAGCATTTT,CASSQRDSRNQPQHF
NA,TRBV7-9,TRBJ1-6,NA,TGTGCCAGCAGCTTATCCCAGACAGGCCCTTCACCCCTCCACTTT,CASSLSQTGPSPLHF
NA,TRBV5-1,TRBJ1-1,TRBD1,TGCGCCAGCAGCCCAAGGGGGACAGGGAGAACTGAAGCTTTCTTT,CASSPRGTGRTEAFF
NA,TRBV11-3,TRBJ2-3,TRBD2,TGTGCCAGCAGTTACCAGCGGGGGGGCACAGATACGCAGTATTTT,CASSYQRGGTDTQYF
NA,TRBV7-9,TRBJ1-2,TRBD1,TGTGCCAGCAGCTTACCTTCCCAGGGGGATGGCTACACCTTC,CASSLPSQGDGYTF
NA,TRBV5-1,TRBJ1-5,NA,TGCGCCAGCAGCTTGGTGCCCCCGACAGATAGCAATCAGCCCCAGCATTTT,CASSLVPPTDSNQPQHF
once,TRBV19,TRBJ2-1,TRBD2,TGTGCCAGTAGTAAGCGGACTAGCGGGGGGGGATACAATGAGCAGTTCTTC,CASSKRTSGGGYNEQFF
NA,TRBV19,TRBJ1-1,TRBD1,TGTGCCAGTAGTACAATTGACAGGGGTGCTTTCTTT,CASSTIDRGAFF
few,TRBV5-6,TRBJ2-7,NA,TGTGCCAGCAGCTTGGTGGACAGATCCTACGAGCAGTACTTC,CASSLVDRSYEQYF
NA,TRBV5-1,TRBJ1-1,NA,TGCGCCAGCAGCTTGGACAGGGCGAACACTGAAGCTTTCTTT,CASSLDRANTEAFF
NA,TRBV9,TRBJ2-3,TRBD2,TGTGCCAGCAGCGGGAGGACTAGCGGGAGGCGAGATACGCAGTATTTT,CASSGRTSGRRDTQYF